Below, 3 T cell receptor beta chains from the same sample are listed, as sequenced in a study of T cell repertoires in cytomegalovirus infection. TCRdb itself ran the reads through MiXCR, one entry per CDR3 protein. Among approximately 400,000 distinct CDR3 sequences listed, approximately 30% were seen once. The sample was PBMCs. Source of these receptors: a human donor in good health (CMV status not recorded). Some clones in this sample may be carry-over from other donors' samples.

As for this clonotype: A read error may explain this, as a much larger clone is one base away. Likely a read error: the CDR3 ends without its conserved phenylalanine or tryptophan. The chain recombines TRBV28 with TRBJ2-5, with D possibly being TRBD1 (6 bases). The CDR3 consists of 14 residues. CDR1 is MDHEN and CDR2 is SYDVKM in the germline V gene. V lost 2 bases, J lost 1 base, and 8 bases lay in between. This CDR3 is CASSLGQIQETQYL. In DNA, the CDR3 is TGTGCCAGCAGTTTAGGACAGATCCAAGAGACCCAGTACTTA.

This clonotype was seen more than once but under ten times. This chain connects TRBV28 to TRBJ1-2, with D possibly being TRBD1 (5 bases). The V gene lost 9 bases and the J gene lost 3 bases, with 17 bases spanning the gap. This CDR3 is 14 amino acids long. Germline CDR1 reads MDHEN; CDR2 reads SYDVKM. CDR3 in amino acids: CASSPLDRYYGYTF. In nucleotides, the CDR3 is TGTGCCAGTAGTCCGCTCGACAGATACTATGGCTACACCTTC.

A note on this clonotype: A single base separates this from a much larger clone, so it may be a read error. The chain uses TRBV6-2 or TRBV6-3 and TRBJ1-4; no clear D. The CDR3 is made up of 13 amino acids. The V end was cut by 6 bases, the J end by 4 bases, with 9 bases between. CDR1 MNHEY and CDR2 SVGEGT come from the germline V gene. CDR3 sequence (DNA): TGTGCCAGCAGACGGGATTATAATGAAAAACTGTTTTTT. Its protein product is CASRRDYNEKLFF.